The present T cell receptor (beta chain) was sequenced within a study of blood T cell repertoires in COVID-19. The overall study: Sources were T cells, B-cell-depleted T cells, or PBMCs; the material itself was cDNA or gDNA.

Losses at the gene ends were 4 bases for V and 8 bases for J; bases not matched to a gene: 11. CDR1 is MNHEY, CDR2 SVGAGI, per germline. CDR3 length: 15 residues. Original processing methods: Quantification of nucleated cells was approximated via reference gene primer amplification. Data came from immunoSEQ multiplex PCR; TCRdb stores just in-frame clones and leaves some out. That table supplies the V and J calls and clone size; D and trimming were determined from the DNA. This table holds more than 130,000 clones, more than 75% found once. Sequencing used peripheral blood. This sequence joins TRBV6-5 and TRBJ1-2; TRBD1 agrees at 9 bases. The sequence derives from a woman aged 40 to 50 with acute or convalescent COVID-19. The CDR3 DNA is TGTGCCAGCAGTTTATATAAACAGGGGGCGGGAGGCTACACCTTC. It specifies CASSLYKQGAGGYTF.